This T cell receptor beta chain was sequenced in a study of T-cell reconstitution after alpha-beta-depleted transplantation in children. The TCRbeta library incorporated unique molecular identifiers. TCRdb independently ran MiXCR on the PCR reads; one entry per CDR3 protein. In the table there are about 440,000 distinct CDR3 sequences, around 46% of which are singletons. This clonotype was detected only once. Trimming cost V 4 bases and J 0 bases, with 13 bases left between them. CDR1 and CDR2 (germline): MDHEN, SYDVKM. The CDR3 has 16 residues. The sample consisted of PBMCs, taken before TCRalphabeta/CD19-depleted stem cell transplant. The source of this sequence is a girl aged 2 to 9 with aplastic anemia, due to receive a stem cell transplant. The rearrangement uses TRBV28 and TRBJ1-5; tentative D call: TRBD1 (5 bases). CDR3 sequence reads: CASSSHDRNSNQPQHF. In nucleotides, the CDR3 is TGTGCCAGCAGTTCACATGACAGAAATAGCAATCAGCCCCAGCATTTT.